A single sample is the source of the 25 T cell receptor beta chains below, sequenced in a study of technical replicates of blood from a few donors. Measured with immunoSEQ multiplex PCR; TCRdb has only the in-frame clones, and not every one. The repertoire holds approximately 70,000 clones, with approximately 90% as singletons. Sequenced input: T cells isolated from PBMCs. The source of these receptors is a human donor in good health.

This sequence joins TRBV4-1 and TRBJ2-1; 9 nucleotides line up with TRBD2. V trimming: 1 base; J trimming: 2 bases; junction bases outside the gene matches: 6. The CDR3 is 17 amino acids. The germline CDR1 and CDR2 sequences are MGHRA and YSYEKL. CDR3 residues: CASSQVAQREAYNEQFF. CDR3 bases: TGCGCCAGCAGCCAAGTCGCGCAGCGGGAGGCCTACAATGAGCAGTTCTTC.

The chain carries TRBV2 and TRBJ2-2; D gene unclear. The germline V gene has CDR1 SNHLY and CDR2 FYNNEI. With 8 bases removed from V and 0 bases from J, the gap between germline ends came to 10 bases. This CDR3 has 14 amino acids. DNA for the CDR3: TGTGCCAGCCTAAGCAGGACGAACACCGGGGAGCTGTTTTTT. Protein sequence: CASLSRTNTGELFF.

In DNA, the CDR3 is TGTGCCAGCAGTTACGATTCCAGCGGGAAGTACGAGCAGTACTTC. Its protein product is CASSYDSSGKYEQYF. This chain connects TRBV6-5 to TRBJ2-7, with 7 bases identical to TRBD2. Germline V lookup: CDR1 MNHEY, CDR2 SVGAGI. The CDR3 covers 15 residues. V lost 2 bases and J lost 4; bases outside the gene matches: 8.

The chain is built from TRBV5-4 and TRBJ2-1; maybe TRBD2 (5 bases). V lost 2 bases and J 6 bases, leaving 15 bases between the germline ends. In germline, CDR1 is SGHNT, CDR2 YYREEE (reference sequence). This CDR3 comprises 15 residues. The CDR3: CASSLSFLAFNEQFF. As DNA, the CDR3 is TGTGCCAGCAGCTTAAGTTTCCTAGCCTTCAATGAGCAGTTCTTC.

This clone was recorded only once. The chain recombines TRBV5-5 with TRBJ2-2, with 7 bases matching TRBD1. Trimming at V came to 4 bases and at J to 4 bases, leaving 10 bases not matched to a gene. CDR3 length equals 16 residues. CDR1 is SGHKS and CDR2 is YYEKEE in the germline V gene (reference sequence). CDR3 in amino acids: CASSVNRGVGTGELFF. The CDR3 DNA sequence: TGTGCCAGCAGCGTTAACAGGGGCGTCGGCACCGGGGAGCTGTTTTTT.

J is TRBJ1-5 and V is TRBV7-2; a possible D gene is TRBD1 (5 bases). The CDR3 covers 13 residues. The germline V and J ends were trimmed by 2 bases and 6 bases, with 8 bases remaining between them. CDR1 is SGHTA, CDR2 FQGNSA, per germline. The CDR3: CASSLWGGQPQHF. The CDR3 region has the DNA TGTGCCAGCAGCTTATGGGGGGGTCAGCCCCAGCATTTT.

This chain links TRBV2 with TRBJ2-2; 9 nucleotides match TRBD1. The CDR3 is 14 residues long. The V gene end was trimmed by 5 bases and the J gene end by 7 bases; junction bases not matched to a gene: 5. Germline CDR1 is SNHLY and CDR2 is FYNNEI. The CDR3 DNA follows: TGTGCCAGCAGTACCGGACAGGGGTTCGGGGAGCTGTTTTTT. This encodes CASSTGQGFGELFF.

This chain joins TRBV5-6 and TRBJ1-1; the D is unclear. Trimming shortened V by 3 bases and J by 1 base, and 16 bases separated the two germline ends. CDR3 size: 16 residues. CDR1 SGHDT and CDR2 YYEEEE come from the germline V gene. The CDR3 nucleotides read TGTGCCAGCAGCTATCGCTCCCGACAAGAGAACACTGAAGCTTTCTTT. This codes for CASSYRSRQENTEAFF.

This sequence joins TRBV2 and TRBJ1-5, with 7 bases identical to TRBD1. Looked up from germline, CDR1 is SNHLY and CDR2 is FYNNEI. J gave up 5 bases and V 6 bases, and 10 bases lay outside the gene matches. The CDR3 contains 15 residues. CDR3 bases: TGTGCCAGCAGCGGGACAGATATTGGGGATCAGCCCCAGCATTTT. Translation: CASSGTDIGDQPQHF.

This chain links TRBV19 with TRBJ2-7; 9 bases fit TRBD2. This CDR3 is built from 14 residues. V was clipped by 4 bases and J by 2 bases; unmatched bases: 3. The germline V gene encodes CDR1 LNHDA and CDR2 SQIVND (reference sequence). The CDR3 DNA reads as TGTGCCAGTAGTACGGGACTAGCTCCCTACGAGCAGTACTTC. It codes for CASSTGLAPYEQYF.

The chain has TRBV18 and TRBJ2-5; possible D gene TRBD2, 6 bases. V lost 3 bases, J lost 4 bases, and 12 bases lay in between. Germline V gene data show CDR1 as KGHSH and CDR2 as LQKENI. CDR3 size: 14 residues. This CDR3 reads CASSPRGNPETQYF. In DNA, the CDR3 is TGTGCCAGCTCACCTCGGGGGAACCCAGAGACCCAGTACTTC.

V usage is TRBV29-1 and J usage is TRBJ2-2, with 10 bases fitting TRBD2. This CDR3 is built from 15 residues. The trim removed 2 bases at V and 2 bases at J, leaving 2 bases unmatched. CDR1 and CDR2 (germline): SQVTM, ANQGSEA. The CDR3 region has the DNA TGCAGCGTTGAACCTAGCGGGAGTAACACCGGGGAGCTGTTTTTT. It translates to CSVEPSGSNTGELFF.

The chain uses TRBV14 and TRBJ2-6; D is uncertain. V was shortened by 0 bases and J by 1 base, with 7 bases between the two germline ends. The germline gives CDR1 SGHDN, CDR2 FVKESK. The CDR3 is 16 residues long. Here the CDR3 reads CASSQESVSGANVLTF. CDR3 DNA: TGTGCCAGCAGCCAAGAGTCCGTGTCTGGGGCCAACGTCCTGACTTTC.

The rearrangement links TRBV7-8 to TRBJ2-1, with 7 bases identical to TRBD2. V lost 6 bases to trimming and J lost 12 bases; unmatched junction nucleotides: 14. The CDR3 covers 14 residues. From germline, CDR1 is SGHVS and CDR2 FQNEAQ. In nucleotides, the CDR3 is TGTGCCAGCAGAGGGGCTTCGCGGGAGCAGGCGCAGTTCTTC. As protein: CASRGASREQAQFF.

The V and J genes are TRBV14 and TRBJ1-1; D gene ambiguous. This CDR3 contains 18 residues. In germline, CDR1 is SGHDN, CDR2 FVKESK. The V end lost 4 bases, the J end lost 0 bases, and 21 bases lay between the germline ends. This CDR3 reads CASSRAFGGFYMNTEAFF. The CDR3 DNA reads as TGTGCCAGCAGCCGAGCATTTGGCGGGTTTTATATGAACACTGAAGCTTTCTTT.

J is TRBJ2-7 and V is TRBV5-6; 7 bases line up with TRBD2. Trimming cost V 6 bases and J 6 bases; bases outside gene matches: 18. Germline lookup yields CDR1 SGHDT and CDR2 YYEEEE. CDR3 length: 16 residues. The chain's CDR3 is CASKLPQAGVECEQYF. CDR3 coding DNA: TGTGCCAGCAAGTTGCCACAGGCGGGGGTCGAATGCGAGCAGTACTTC.

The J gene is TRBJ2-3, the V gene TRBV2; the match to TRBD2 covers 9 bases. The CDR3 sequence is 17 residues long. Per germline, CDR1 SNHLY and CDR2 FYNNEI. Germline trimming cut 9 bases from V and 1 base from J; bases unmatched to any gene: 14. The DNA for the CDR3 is TGTGCCAGTTCAACCGGGACTAGCTCCTCAGGCACAGATACGCAGTATTTT. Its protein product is CASSTGTSSSGTDTQYF. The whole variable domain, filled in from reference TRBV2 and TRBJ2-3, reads EPEVTQTPSHQVTQMGQEVILRCVPISNHLYFYWYRQILGQKVEFLVSFYNNEISEKSEIFDDQFSVERPDGSNFTLKIRSTKLEDSAMYFCASSTGTSSSGTDTQYFGPGTRLTVL.

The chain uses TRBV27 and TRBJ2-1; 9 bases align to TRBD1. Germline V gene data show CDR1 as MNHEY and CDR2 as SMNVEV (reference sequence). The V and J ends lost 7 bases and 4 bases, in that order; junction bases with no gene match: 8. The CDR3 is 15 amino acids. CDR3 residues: CASTPWGQGYNEQFF. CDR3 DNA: TGTGCCAGCACTCCCTGGGGACAGGGTTACAATGAGCAGTTCTTC.

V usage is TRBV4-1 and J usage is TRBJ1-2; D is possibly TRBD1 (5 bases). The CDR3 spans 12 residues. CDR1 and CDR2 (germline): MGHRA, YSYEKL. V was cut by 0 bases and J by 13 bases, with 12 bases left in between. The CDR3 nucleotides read TGCGCCAGCAGCCAAGATGGTAGGGGTTGCACCTTC. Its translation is CASSQDGRGCTF.

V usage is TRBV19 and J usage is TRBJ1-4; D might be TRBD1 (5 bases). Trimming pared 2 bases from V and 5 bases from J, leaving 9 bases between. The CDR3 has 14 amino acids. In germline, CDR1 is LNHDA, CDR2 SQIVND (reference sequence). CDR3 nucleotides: TGTGCCAGTAGTATACCAGGGCCAAATGAAAAACTGTTTTTT. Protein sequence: CASSIPGPNEKLFF.

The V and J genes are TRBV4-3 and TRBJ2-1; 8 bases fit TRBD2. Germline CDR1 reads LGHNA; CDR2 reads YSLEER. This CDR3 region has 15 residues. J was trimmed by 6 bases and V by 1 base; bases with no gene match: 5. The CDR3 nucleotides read TGCGCCAGCAGCCAAGTAGCGGGACCGGGCAATGAGCAGTTCTTC. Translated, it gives CASSQVAGPGNEQFF.

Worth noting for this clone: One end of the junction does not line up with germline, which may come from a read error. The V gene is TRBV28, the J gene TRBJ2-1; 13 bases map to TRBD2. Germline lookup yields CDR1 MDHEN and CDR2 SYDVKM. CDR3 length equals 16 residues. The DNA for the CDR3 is TGTGCCAGCGGTTTTACGGGACTAGCGGGAAACAATGAGCAGTTCTTC. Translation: CASGFTGLAGNNEQFF.

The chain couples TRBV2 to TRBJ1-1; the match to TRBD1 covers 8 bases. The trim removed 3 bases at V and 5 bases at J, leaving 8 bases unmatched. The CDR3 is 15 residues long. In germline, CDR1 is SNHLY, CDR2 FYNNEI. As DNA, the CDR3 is TGTGCCAGCAGTGAGGGACAGGCGTGGGAGACTGAAGCTTTCTTT. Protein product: CASSEGQAWETEAFF.

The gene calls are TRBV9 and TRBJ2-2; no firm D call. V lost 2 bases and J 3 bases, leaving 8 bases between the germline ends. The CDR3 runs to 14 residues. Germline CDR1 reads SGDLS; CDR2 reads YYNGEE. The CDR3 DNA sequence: TGTGCCAGCAGCGTCAGGCAGTACACCGGGGAGCTGTTTTTT. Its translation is CASSVRQYTGELFF.

The CDR3 nucleotides are TGTGCCAGCAGTTTATGGGGACAGGGGGTGTTCAATGAGCAGTTCTTC. Translation: CASSLWGQGVFNEQFF. The rearrangement uses TRBV27 and TRBJ2-1, with TRBD1 identical over 11 bases. Trimming at V came to 1 base and at J to 6 bases, leaving 5 bases not matched to a gene. The CDR3 runs to 16 residues. The germline V gene has CDR1 MNHEY and CDR2 SMNVEV (reference sequence).